The 8 T cell receptor beta chains given below trace back to one sample, sequenced in a study of shared clonotypes between healthy human individuals. The data were produced by immunoSEQ multiplex PCR, yet TCRdb's version contains in-frame clones alone and is incomplete. The profile shows 600,000 or so clones, around 96% of them singletons. Naive CD8 isolation took CD45RO-negative cells positively selected for CCR7 and excluded terminally differentiated effector memory CD45RA+ cells. Sequenced sample: naive CD8+ T cells sorted from blood. The receptors stem from a woman aged 30 to 39 in good health.

This chain links TRBV27 with TRBJ2-2; 7 bases fit TRBD2. Losses at the gene ends were 2 bases for V and 5 bases for J; bases not matched to a gene: 8. The CDR3 runs 16 residues. Germline V gene sequence: CDR1 MNHEY, CDR2 SMNVEV (reference sequence). DNA for the CDR3: TGTGCCAGCAGTTTAGTCCAGCGGGAAGGAACCGGGGAGCTGTTTTTT. As protein: CASSLVQREGTGELFF.

The rearrangement uses TRBV11-2 and TRBJ2-7; D unclear. From germline, CDR1 is SGHAT and CDR2 FQNNGV. V lost 3 bases and J 5 bases, leaving 14 bases between the germline ends. This CDR3 has 14 amino acids. The CDR3 spells CASSFKPVGDEQYF. The DNA of the CDR3 is TGTGCCAGCAGCTTCAAACCGGTTGGGGACGAGCAGTACTTC.

The V gene is TRBV6-1, the J gene TRBJ1-1; D is unresolved. Germline V gene lookup returns CDR1 MNHNS and CDR2 SASEGT. The CDR3 is 15 residues long. With 6 bases removed from V and 6 bases from J, the gap between germline ends came to 20 bases. The CDR3 DNA is TGTGCCAGCAGCCGACTTCGCCTGGGGTTGTCTGAAGCTTTCTTT. Amino acid sequence: CASSRLRLGLSEAFF.

V is TRBV9 and J is TRBJ2-1, with TRBD1 as a possible D gene (5 bases). Germline V gives CDR1 SGDLS, CDR2 YYNGEE. V shed 0 bases and J shed 2 bases, with 9 bases lying between them. The CDR3 runs 15 residues. The CDR3 region has the DNA TGTGCCAGCAGCGTAGATAAGGACACCTACAATGAGCAGTTCTTC. It yields the protein CASSVDKDTYNEQFF.

With regard to this clone: A much larger clone is a single base away; this may be a read error. In the same sample, other DNA sequences code for this CDR3. V is TRBV7-9 and J is TRBJ1-1, with D perhaps matching TRBD1 (5 bases). Trimming removed 1 base at V and 6 bases at J, with 6 bases between. The CDR3 spans 12 residues. The germline V gene has CDR1 SEHNR and CDR2 FQNEAQ (reference sequence). DNA of the CDR3: TGTGCCAGCAGCTTAGGGGGCCCTGAAGCTTTCTTT. Encoded protein: CASSLGGPEAFF.

The J gene is TRBJ2-1, the V gene TRBV9, with 8 nucleotides matching TRBD2. V shed 4 bases, J shed 6 bases, and the junction held 9 bases outside the gene matches. Looked up from germline, CDR1 is SGDLS and CDR2 is YYNGEE. The CDR3 contains 15 residues. The CDR3 DNA reads TGTGCCAGCAGCTTGGTCGGAGCGGGAGTCAATGAGCAGTTCTTC. This codes for CASSLVGAGVNEQFF.

The chain carries TRBV5-1 and TRBJ2-1; possibly TRBD2 for D (6 bases). The V end lost 3 bases, the J end lost 0 bases, and 13 bases lay between the germline ends. CDR3 length equals 16 residues. Per the germline V gene, CDR1 is SGHRS and CDR2 is YFSETQ. The CDR3 is CASSSFAGSSYNEQFF. DNA of the CDR3: TGCGCCAGCAGCTCCTTCGCGGGATCCTCCTACAATGAGCAGTTCTTC.

About this clone itself: In the same sample, other DNA sequences code for this CDR3. The chain couples TRBV6-5 to TRBJ2-7; D uncertain. The CDR3 loop spans 13 amino acids. Germline lookup yields CDR1 MNHEY and CDR2 SVGAGI. Trimming left V 0 bases short and J 0 bases short, with 3 bases between. DNA of the CDR3: TGTGCCAGCAGTTACTCCGCCTCCTACGAGCAGTACTTC. This translates into CASSYSASYEQYF.